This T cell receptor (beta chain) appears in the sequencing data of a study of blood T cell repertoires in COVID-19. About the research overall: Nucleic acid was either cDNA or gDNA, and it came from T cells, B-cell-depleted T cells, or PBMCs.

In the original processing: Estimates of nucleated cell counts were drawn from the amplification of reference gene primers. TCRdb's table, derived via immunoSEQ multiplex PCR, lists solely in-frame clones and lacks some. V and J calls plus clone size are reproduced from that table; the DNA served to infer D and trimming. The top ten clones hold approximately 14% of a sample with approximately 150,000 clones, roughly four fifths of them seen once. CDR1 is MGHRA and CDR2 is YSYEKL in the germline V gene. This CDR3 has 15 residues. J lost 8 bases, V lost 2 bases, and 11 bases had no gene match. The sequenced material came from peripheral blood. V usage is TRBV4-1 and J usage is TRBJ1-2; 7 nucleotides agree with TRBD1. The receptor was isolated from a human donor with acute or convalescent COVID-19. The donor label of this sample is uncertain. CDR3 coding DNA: TGCGCCAGCAGCCAAAAGGACAGGCGCTTTAACGGCTACACCTTC. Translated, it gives CASSQKDRRFNGYTF.